One and the same sample provided the 20 T cell receptor beta chains below, sequenced in a study of STAT3 mutations in large granular lymphocyte leukemia. Study outcomes and limitations: Every T-LGLL patient had at least one immunodominant TCRbeta clonotype.

For these receptors, no antigen is known. Sequencing used immunoSEQ multiplex PCR; TCRdb keeps in-frame clones, though not all of them. The table includes 2,000 to 2,500 clones, 22% detected once. Sequencing was done on a sample of peripheral blood mononuclear cells. The receptor set was obtained from a man in his sixties with T-cell large granular lymphocyte leukemia. Some clones in this sample may be carry-over from other donors' samples.

This clone was observed a few times. The V gene is TRBV2, the J gene TRBJ2-3; no clear D. The CDR3 covers 14 residues. V was pared by 3 bases and J by 2 bases, with 9 bases between. Looked up from germline, CDR1 is SNHLY and CDR2 is FYNNEI. CDR3 in DNA: TGTGCCAGCAGTGAGGCTAGGTTCACAGATACGCAGTATTTT. Protein product: CASSEARFTDTQYF.

The chain employs TRBV28 and TRBJ1-2; D is ambiguous. Germline loops: CDR1 MDHEN, CDR2 SYDVKM. Trimming left V 1 base short and J 7 bases short, with 7 bases between. The CDR3 is 12 residues long. In DNA, the CDR3 is TGTGCCAGCAGTTTATCAGGAACTGGCTACACCTTC. Amino acids: CASSLSGTGYTF.

In its sample, this clone was seen a few times. This chain connects TRBV29-1 to TRBJ2-1; 12 bases agree with TRBD1. The CDR3 has 15 residues. CDR1 is SQVTM, CDR2 ANQGSEA, per germline. After removal of 1 base from V and 6 bases from J, the junction contained 4 bases not matched to a gene. This CDR3 is CSVEGGQGALNEQFF. CDR3 sequence (DNA): TGCAGCGTTGAAGGGGGACAGGGGGCTCTCAATGAGCAGTTCTTC.

This clone is medium-sized within its sample. This sequence joins TRBV27 and TRBJ2-1; 10 nucleotides align to TRBD1. The CDR3 totals 14 residues. Looked up from germline, CDR1 is MNHEY and CDR2 is SMNVEV (reference sequence). V trimming: 8 bases; J trimming: 4 bases; junction bases outside the gene matches: 5. The CDR3 sequence: CASALDRGYNEQFF. In nucleotides, the CDR3 is TGTGCCAGCGCGCTGGACAGGGGGTACAATGAGCAGTTCTTC.

V gene TRBV18 combines with J gene TRBJ2-5, with D possibly TRBD1 on 7 matching bases. CDR1 KGHSH and CDR2 LQKENI come from the germline V gene. The CDR3 covers 15 residues. Trimming removed 4 bases at V and 5 bases at J, with 17 bases between. The CDR3 DNA follows: TGTGCCAGCTCACTGATGACAGGGAGGATGGAGACCCAGTACTTC. It yields the protein CASSLMTGRMETQYF.

The rearrangement uses TRBV7-9 and TRBJ2-5; 10 bases are shared with TRBD1. The CDR3 extends over 15 amino acids. CDR1 and CDR2 from the germline V gene are SEHNR and FQNEAQ (reference sequence). With 1 base clipped from V and 6 bases from J, the junction kept 5 bases outside the gene matches. The CDR3 sequence: CASSLDRDRGQTQYF. CDR3 coding DNA: TGTGCCAGCAGCTTAGATCGGGACAGGGGTCAGACCCAGTACTTC.

The rearrangement joins TRBV4-3 to TRBJ1-5; TRBD1 matches at 7 bases. The V gene end was trimmed by 4 bases and the J gene end by 2 bases; junction bases not matched to a gene: 5. CDR1 and CDR2 from the germline V gene are LGHNA and YSLEER. The CDR3 covers 15 residues. This CDR3 reads CASSRDGTGNQPQHF. The CDR3 DNA is TGCGCCAGCAGCCGGGATGGGACAGGCAATCAGCCCCAGCATTTT.

The chain uses TRBV5-6 and TRBJ2-7; no definite D call. CDR1 is SGHDT, CDR2 YYEEEE, per germline. V shed 3 bases and J shed 3 bases, with 4 bases lying between them. This CDR3 spans 11 amino acids. The CDR3 coding sequence is TGTGCCAGCAGCTCCCACTACGAGCAGTACTTC. Its translation: CASSSHYEQYF.

In its sample, this clone was seen a few times. V gene TRBV5-1 combines with J gene TRBJ2-7; 10 bases align to TRBD1. The V gene end was trimmed by 0 bases and the J gene end by 6 bases; junction bases not matched to a gene: 3. The CDR3 runs to 14 residues. Germline-derived CDR1 and CDR2 are SGHRS and YFSETQ. CDR3 in amino acids: CASSLGDRGSEQYV. CDR3 DNA sequence: TGCGCCAGCAGCTTGGGGGACAGGGGCTCCGAGCAGTACGTC.

This clone turned up a few times. J is TRBJ1-3 and V is TRBV2; 9 bases are shared with TRBD1. CDR3 length: 16 residues. V lost 5 bases to trimming and J lost 0 bases; unmatched junction nucleotides: 5. Germline V gene sequence: CDR1 SNHLY, CDR2 FYNNEI. CDR3 protein: CASSIGQGRSGNTIYF. The DNA for the CDR3 is TGTGCCAGCAGTATAGGACAGGGGCGCTCTGGAAACACCATATATTTT.

This clone was detected a few times. The V and J genes are TRBV27 and TRBJ1-2, with a tentative D call TRBD1 (5 bases). Trimming cost V 5 bases and J 9 bases, with 16 bases left between them. CDR3 length: 13 residues. Germline V gene sequence: CDR1 MNHEY, CDR2 SMNVEV (reference sequence). This CDR3 reads CASSPFPNRSYTF. CDR3 nucleotides: TGTGCCAGCAGTCCCTTTCCAAACAGGAGCTACACCTTC.

This chain joins TRBV30 and TRBJ1-4, with TRBD1 as a possible D gene (5 bases). The germline V gene has CDR1 GTSNPN and CDR2 SVGIG (reference sequence). V was pared by 3 bases and J by 13 bases, with 12 bases between. The CDR3 is made up of 11 amino acids. The CDR3, as DNA: TGTGCCTGGAGACGCGGGACTTCACTGTTTTTT. Amino acids: CAWRRGTSLFF.

This chain links TRBV15 with TRBJ1-6; D is uncertain. With 5 bases removed from V and 6 bases from J, the gap between germline ends came to 14 bases. From germline, CDR1 is LNHNV and CDR2 YYDKDF (reference sequence). The CDR3 loop spans 15 amino acids. CDR3 DNA sequence: TGTGCCACCAGCGTAGAACCCGAACCTAATTCACCCCTCCACTTT. Amino acids: CATSVEPEPNSPLHF.

This clone was found a few times. V is TRBV9 and J is TRBJ1-1; no firm D call. The CDR3 sequence is 13 residues long. V lost 2 bases and J lost 3, with 8 bases in between. Germline V gene lookup returns CDR1 SGDLS and CDR2 YYNGEE. The CDR3 loop reads CASSVASYTEAFF. As DNA, the CDR3 is TGTGCCAGCAGCGTTGCCAGTTACACTGAAGCTTTCTTT.

This clone was counted a few times. The chain recombines TRBV23-1 with TRBJ2-7, with a weak D call TRBD1 (6 bases). TRBV23-1 is placed among ORFs of uncertain function. This CDR3 has 14 amino acids. V was pared by 3 bases and J by 3 bases, with 12 bases between. In DNA form, the CDR3 reads TGCGCCAGCAGTCACCAGGGGAGCAGCTACGAGCAGTACGTC. Translating gives CASSHQGSSYEQYV.

The chain uses TRBV27 and TRBJ2-1; tentatively, D is TRBD1 (5 bases). Germline V lookup: CDR1 MNHEY, CDR2 SMNVEV (reference sequence). Trimming removed 3 bases at V and 4 bases at J, with 10 bases between. The CDR3 consists of 14 residues. Here the CDR3 reads CASSFQGLYNEQFF. The CDR3 coding sequence is TGTGCCAGCAGTTTTCAGGGTCTGTACAATGAGCAGTTCTTC.

The chain has TRBV7-9 and TRBJ2-7; 15 bases align to TRBD2. V gave up 5 bases and J gave up 4 bases; unmatched junction bases: 9. This CDR3 is built from 17 residues. Germline V gene sequence: CDR1 SEHNR, CDR2 FQNEAQ (reference sequence). The CDR3 region is CASSLGLAGGPKYEQYF. CDR3 DNA sequence: TGTGCCAGCAGCCTCGGACTAGCGGGGGGGCCGAAGTACGAGCAGTACTTC.

This clone turned up a few times. The genes are TRBV5-6 and TRBJ1-2; 7 nucleotides agree with TRBD1. With 5 bases clipped from V and 5 bases from J, the junction kept 6 bases outside the gene matches. In germline, CDR1 is SGHDT, CDR2 YYEEEE. The CDR3 spans 13 residues. This chain's CDR3 is CASSGRTGYGYTF. For the CDR3, the DNA is TGTGCCAGCAGTGGGAGGACAGGATATGGCTACACCTTC.

J is TRBJ2-7 and V is TRBV6-4; D might be TRBD1 (7 bases). This CDR3 spans 17 amino acids. The germline gives CDR1 MRHNA, CDR2 SNTAGT. Trimming took off 4 bases at V and 0 bases at J, with 19 bases between the two ends. In DNA form, the CDR3 reads TGTGCCAGCAGTGCAAACGGGGCAGGGGGGAGCTCCTACGAGCAGTACGTC. Its protein is CASSANGAGGSSYEQYV.

The chain carries TRBV28 and TRBJ2-1; TRBD2 agrees at 11 bases. Per germline, CDR1 MDHEN and CDR2 SYDVKM. The CDR3 loop spans 15 amino acids. Trimming took 5 bases from V and 7 from J; bases not matched to a gene: 7. The CDR3 DNA reads TGTGCCAGCAGTATAGCGGGGGGGCCGTTGAATGAGCAGTTCTTC. It specifies CASSIAGGPLNEQFF.